Below are 27 T cell receptor beta chains sequenced from a single sample in a study of blood T cell repertoires in COVID-19. Clones were sequenced by immunoSEQ multiplex PCR, and TCRdb holds only the in-frame ones, with some missing. The top ten clones hold about 20% of a sample with some 87,000 clones, about three quarters of them seen once. Sequenced: peripheral blood. The receptors stem from a woman older than 75 with active or convalescent COVID-19.

This clone showed up many times. The V gene is TRBV5-4, the J gene TRBJ2-2, with 7 nucleotides matching TRBD2. The V segment lost 2 bases and the J segment 6 bases; nucleotides outside the gene matches: 7. Germline V lookup: CDR1 SGHNT, CDR2 YYREEE (reference sequence). This CDR3 spans 15 amino acids. The CDR3 loop reads CASSFKGGVAGELFF. The CDR3, as DNA: TGTGCCAGCAGCTTTAAGGGAGGGGTTGCCGGGGAGCTGTTTTTT.

The chain is built from TRBV27 and TRBJ1-2; D gene uncertain. V was shortened by 5 bases and J by 8 bases, with 24 bases between the two germline ends. The germline V gene encodes CDR1 MNHEY and CDR2 SMNVEV (reference sequence). The CDR3 has 16 residues. This CDR3 is CASSKEVAEPLTGYTF. CDR3 bases: TGTGCCAGCAGTAAAGAAGTAGCCGAACCTTTAACGGGCTACACCTTC.

The rearrangement uses TRBV7-9 and TRBJ1-3; possible D gene TRBD1, 6 bases. V lost 7 bases and J 8 bases, leaving 18 bases between the germline ends. The CDR3 has 14 amino acids. CDR1 and CDR2 from the germline V gene are SEHNR and FQNEAQ (reference sequence). The CDR3, as DNA: TGTGCCAGCACCAATCAACCCGCAGGGGACACCATATATTTT. Residues: CASTNQPAGDTIYF.

The chain is built from TRBV5-1 and TRBJ1-1, with D possibly TRBD1 on 6 matching bases. Germline values: CDR1 SGHRS, CDR2 YFSETQ. This CDR3 comprises 19 residues. Trimming removed 0 bases at V and 4 bases at J, with 25 bases between. CDR3 in amino acids: CASSLALGRGRDKGTEAFF. DNA for the CDR3: TGCGCCAGCAGCTTGGCGCTGGGCAGGGGAAGGGACAAAGGCACTGAAGCTTTCTTT.

This chain joins TRBV6-2 or TRBV6-3 and TRBJ1-1; D possibly corresponds to TRBD1 (6 bases). V lost 1 base and J 5 bases, leaving 11 bases between the germline ends. Looked up from germline, CDR1 is MNHEY and CDR2 is SVGEGT. There are 14 residues in the CDR3. The CDR3 DNA sequence: TGTGCCAGCAGTTACTTCGGGGGGCAGACTGAAGCTTTCTTT. Its translation: CASSYFGGQTEAFF.

V usage is TRBV7-8 and J usage is TRBJ1-5; 8 nucleotides match TRBD1. This CDR3 has 17 amino acids. V gave up 5 bases and J gave up 5 bases; unmatched junction bases: 14. The V gene's germline CDR1 is SGHVS and CDR2 FQNEAQ. The CDR3 DNA is TGTGCCAGCAGCCCCCTTTTTGGGCAGGGGGCTGATCAGCCCCAGCATTTT. This gives the protein CASSPLFGQGADQPQHF.

The chain recombines TRBV28 with TRBJ1-2, with D perhaps matching TRBD1 (6 bases). CDR1 is MDHEN and CDR2 is SYDVKM in the germline V gene. This CDR3 has 16 amino acids. Trimming removed 2 bases from V and 5 bases from J, with 18 bases in between. CDR3 DNA: TGTGCCAGCAGTTTAGACCCGGACAGTCACAAATATGGCTACACCTTC. Translated: CASSLDPDSHKYGYTF.

The rearrangement joins TRBV11-2 to TRBJ1-2; D gene unclear. Between the trimmed V and J ends, which lost 4 bases and 7 bases, there was a span of 16 bases. Germline CDR1 is SGHAT and CDR2 is FQNNGV. The CDR3 totals 14 residues. The CDR3: CASSSRLKRAGYTF. Here the CDR3 DNA reads TGTGCCAGCAGCTCCCGACTCAAGAGGGCTGGCTACACCTTC.

This chain joins TRBV5-1 and TRBJ2-1; 7 bases agree with TRBD2. Germline trimming cut 4 bases from V and 6 bases from J; bases unmatched to any gene: 7. The length of the CDR3 is 14 residues. Germline assignment: CDR1 SGHRS and CDR2 YFSETQ. CDR3 amino acids: CASSRLGTTNEQFF. For the CDR3, the DNA is TGCGCCAGCAGCCGACTAGGGACTACCAATGAGCAGTTCTTC.

The CDR3 sequence is CASSLAGIDYEQYF. The CDR3 bases are TGCGCCAGCAGCTTGGCAGGGATTGACTACGAGCAGTACTTC. The chain carries TRBV5-1 and TRBJ2-7; TRBD1 is a possible D gene (5 bases). Between the trimmed V and J ends, which lost 0 bases and 3 bases, there was a span of 10 bases. Germline V gene sequence: CDR1 SGHRS, CDR2 YFSETQ. The CDR3 covers 14 residues.

The chain carries TRBV29-1 and TRBJ2-7; 8 bases match TRBD1. The CDR3 has 12 residues. From germline, CDR1 is SQVTM and CDR2 ANQGSEA. V gave up 5 bases and J gave up 7 bases; unmatched junction bases: 7. The CDR3 loop reads CSVRTGTAEQYF. The CDR3 DNA follows: TGCAGCGTTCGGACAGGGACGGCGGAGCAGTACTTC.

The sample holds many counts of this clone. The chain uses TRBV19 and TRBJ1-2; D gene unclear. Trimming shortened V by 4 bases and J by 3 bases, and 9 bases separated the two germline ends. This CDR3 has 13 amino acids. CDR1 and CDR2 from the germline V gene are LNHDA and SQIVND (reference sequence). The chain's CDR3 is CASSTRGDYGYTF. The CDR3 region has the DNA TGTGCCAGTAGTACTCGGGGAGACTATGGCTACACCTTC.

This chain uses TRBV11-3 with TRBJ2-7, with D perhaps TRBD1 (5 bases). The germline gives CDR1 SGHNT, CDR2 YENEEA. V was shortened by 4 bases and J by 3 bases, with 7 bases between the two germline ends. The CDR3 is 12 amino acids. DNA of the CDR3: TGTGCCAGCAGCTCAGACAGCTACGAGCAGTACTTC. Translating gives CASSSDSYEQYF.

The V call is TRBV27, the J call TRBJ2-3; 10 bases match TRBD1. Trimming took 3 bases from V and 0 from J; bases not matched to a gene: 6. CDR3 size: 17 residues. Looked up from germline, CDR1 is MNHEY and CDR2 is SMNVEV (reference sequence). CDR3 sequence: CASSFLPTGGSTDTQYF. The CDR3 region has the DNA TGTGCCAGCAGTTTCCTACCGACAGGGGGCAGCACAGATACGCAGTATTTT.

The chain carries TRBV6-5 and TRBJ1-2; 9 nucleotides agree with TRBD1. Germline CDR1 reads MNHEY; CDR2 reads SVGAGI. Trimming at V came to 4 bases and at J to 3 bases, leaving 6 bases not matched to a gene. The CDR3 is 15 residues long. As DNA, the CDR3 is TGTGCCAGCAGTTCCTACAGGGGGCACCACTATGGCTACACCTTC. It codes for CASSSYRGHHYGYTF.

This sequence joins TRBV27 and TRBJ2-2, with 8 bases aligning to TRBD2. V lost 3 bases and J lost 5; bases outside the gene matches: 8. CDR3 length: 16 residues. CDR1 is MNHEY, CDR2 SMNVEV, per germline (reference sequence). For the CDR3, the DNA is TGTGCCAGCAGTTTCTTCCCCAGCGGGGGAACCGGGGAGCTGTTTTTT. Translation: CASSFFPSGGTGELFF.

The table lists this clone with many counts. The chain employs TRBV6-2 or TRBV6-3 and TRBJ2-5, with D tentatively TRBD2 (6 bases). V lost 0 bases and J lost 1, with 12 bases in between. The CDR3 contains 16 residues. Germline values: CDR1 MNHEY, CDR2 SVGEGT. CDR3 sequence: CASSYSRGEIQETQYF. The CDR3 DNA reads as TGTGCCAGCAGTTACTCGCGCGGGGAAATCCAAGAGACCCAGTACTTC.

V usage is TRBV5-8 and J usage is TRBJ2-3, with 9 bases lining up with TRBD2. V lost 1 base, J lost 8 bases, and 5 bases stayed unmatched. Germline-derived CDR1 and CDR2 are SGHTS and YDEGEE. The CDR3 spans 14 residues. In DNA, the CDR3 is TGTGCCAGCAGCTTGACTCCTAGCGGGGTTACGCAGTATTTT. Its protein product is CASSLTPSGVTQYF. Supplemented by reference TRBV5-8 and TRBJ2-3, the full variable domain reads EAGVTQSPTHLIKTRGQQATLRCSPISGHTSVYWYQQALGLGLQFLLWYDEGEERNRGNFPPRFSGRQFPNYSSELNVNALELEDSALYLCASSLTPSGVTQYFGPGTRLTVL.

The V and J genes are TRBV6-1 and TRBJ1-2; maybe TRBD1 (5 bases). CDR3 size: 13 residues. The germline V and J ends were trimmed by 5 bases and 8 bases, with 15 bases remaining between them. The germline CDR1 and CDR2 sequences are MNHNS and SASEGT. The CDR3, as DNA: TGTGCCAGCAGTAAGGGTTCAGGGCTAGGCTACACCTTC. Protein: CASSKGSGLGYTF.

The chain has TRBV5-6 and TRBJ1-4, with 9 positions matching TRBD1. The ends lost 5 bases at V and 4 bases at J; junction bases unmatched: 3. This CDR3 comprises 14 residues. Germline V gene lookup returns CDR1 SGHDT and CDR2 YYEEEE. CDR3 region: CASRRQGVNEKLFF. CDR3 bases: TGTGCCAGCAGGCGACAGGGGGTTAATGAAAAACTGTTTTTT.

The J gene is TRBJ1-1, the V gene TRBV10-3, with D possibly TRBD1 on 5 matching bases. Germline-derived CDR1 and CDR2 are ENHRY and SYGVKD. CDR3 length: 15 amino acids. V was clipped by 4 bases and J by 3 bases, with 15 bases between them. CDR3 sequence reads: CAISGRGGADTEAFF. In DNA form, the CDR3 reads TGTGCCATCAGTGGGCGGGGCGGGGCGGACACTGAAGCTTTCTTT.

The rearrangement links TRBV5-4 to TRBJ1-1; tentative D call: TRBD1 (5 bases). Trimming cost V 4 bases and J 0 bases, with 13 bases left between them. The CDR3 has 15 amino acids. CDR1 SGHNT and CDR2 YYREEE come from the germline V gene (reference sequence). The CDR3: CASSTGVGLNTEAFF. The CDR3 region has the DNA TGTGCCAGCAGCACGGGGGTGGGACTGAACACTGAAGCTTTCTTT. Filled out from reference TRBV5-4 and TRBJ1-1, the complete variable domain reads ETGVTQSPTHLIKTRGQQVTLRCSSQSGHNTVSWYQQALGQGPQFIFQYYREEENGRGNFPPRFSGLQFPNYSSELNVNALELDDSALYLCASSTGVGLNTEAFFGQGTRLTVV.

The CDR3 DNA is TGCGCCAGCAGTGAGGCTGGGGAGGGGACTGAAGCTTTCTTT. This codes for CASSEAGEGTEAFF. The V call is TRBV10-2, the J call TRBJ1-1; D perhaps matches TRBD1 (5 bases). Per the germline V gene, CDR1 is WSHSY and CDR2 is SAAADI. V was shortened by 2 bases and J by 5 bases, with 12 bases between the two germline ends. The CDR3 is made up of 14 amino acids.

The V and J genes are TRBV10-2 and TRBJ1-1; 7 bases fit TRBD1. The length of the CDR3 is 17 residues. Germline CDR1 WSHSY, CDR2 SAAADI. Trimming took 2 bases from V and 1 from J; bases not matched to a gene: 10. The CDR3 bases are TGCGCCAGCAGTGAGGGAGTAGGGGGCGTTGGGAACACTGAAGCTTTCTTT. This sequence encodes CASSEGVGGVGNTEAFF.

The rearrangement joins TRBV7-9 to TRBJ1-2, with D perhaps matching TRBD1 (6 bases). Germline V gene data show CDR1 as SEHNR and CDR2 as FQNEAQ (reference sequence). CDR3 length equals 14 residues. V was trimmed by 0 bases and J by 7 bases, leaving 12 bases between them. The CDR3 region has the DNA TGTGCCAGCAGCTTAGCGTTTCAGGGGTCTGGCTACACCTTC. Its protein is CASSLAFQGSGYTF.

This clone has more than one count but fewer than ten. The chain links TRBV19 to TRBJ1-1; TRBD1 agrees at 7 bases. Germline loops: CDR1 LNHDA, CDR2 SQIVND (reference sequence). The CDR3 length is 17 residues. V trimming: 9 bases; J trimming: 5 bases; junction bases outside the gene matches: 21. The CDR3 reads CASKHRDRFLLRTEAFF. In nucleotides, the CDR3 is TGTGCCAGCAAACATCGGGACAGATTTTTATTGAGGACTGAAGCTTTCTTT.

This chain links TRBV19 with TRBJ1-5, with TRBD1 matching 7 bases. Trimming cost V 1 base and J 2 bases; bases outside gene matches: 2. There are 15 residues in the CDR3. Germline assignment: CDR1 LNHDA and CDR2 SQIVND (reference sequence). CDR3 DNA: TGTGCCAGTAGTATAGTTACAGGGGGCAATCAGCCCCAGCATTTT. It translates to CASSIVTGGNQPQHF.